The sequence of this TCR beta chain was determined in a study of cytomegalovirus exposure and HLA in healthy donors. Overall study findings and caveats: Rare sequences made up most TCRs, while some public TCRs were found in many donors. Some 17,000 TCR beta sequences were associated with HLA alleles at 0.05 false discovery rate in a later analysis.

Deletions cut 2 bases from V and 2 bases from J, with 12 bases between. CDR1 is SNHLY and CDR2 is FYNNEI in the germline V gene. CDR3 size: 15 residues. PCR amplification relied on 60 Vbeta primers (plus 13 Jbeta primers). Here immunoSEQ multiplex PCR was the method, and the copy in TCRdb shows in-frame clones only, minus some. The data hold around 150,000 clones, with around 86% observed a single time. A remark on this clone: Its antigen remains unidentified.

All donors participated as healthy donors of bone marrow. The sequencing input was PBMCs. The TCR sequence derives from a girl aged 2 to 10 in good health and CMV-seropositive. The chain recombines TRBV2 with TRBJ2-5; D may be TRBD1 (6 bases). As DNA, the CDR3 is TGTGCCAGCAGTGAAACCGAGGACAGACAAGAGACCCAGTACTTC. Its translation: CASSETEDRQETQYF.